This T cell receptor beta chain was obtained from a study of T cells after yellow fever vaccination. This clonotype turned up a few times. Its antigen is as yet unknown. Study-level results: A small share of clonotypes appeared in both CD4 and CD8 compartments.

The germline gives CDR1 DFQATT, CDR2 SNEGSKA (reference sequence). There are 14 residues in the CDR3. With 5 bases clipped from V and 4 bases from J, the junction kept 4 bases outside the gene matches. For TCR, cDNA came from 5'RACE template switching, which added a universal primer site and UMIs. MiXCR, run by TCRdb on the 5' RACE reads, gives a single entry per CDR3 protein. The repertoire holds fewer than 400,000 distinct CDR3 sequences, 6.2% seen once, with over 12% in the top ten. The chain joins TRBV20-1 to TRBJ2-7, with TRBD2 matching over 14 bases. Sample: PBMCs, taken 5 days after the yellow fever booster vaccination. This TCR came from a man aged 25 to 45 who received the YFV17D yellow fever vaccine. The DNA of the CDR3 is TGCAGTGCTGGGACTAGCGGGAGTGTGTACGAGCAGTACTTC. Amino acid sequence: CSAGTSGSVYEQYF.